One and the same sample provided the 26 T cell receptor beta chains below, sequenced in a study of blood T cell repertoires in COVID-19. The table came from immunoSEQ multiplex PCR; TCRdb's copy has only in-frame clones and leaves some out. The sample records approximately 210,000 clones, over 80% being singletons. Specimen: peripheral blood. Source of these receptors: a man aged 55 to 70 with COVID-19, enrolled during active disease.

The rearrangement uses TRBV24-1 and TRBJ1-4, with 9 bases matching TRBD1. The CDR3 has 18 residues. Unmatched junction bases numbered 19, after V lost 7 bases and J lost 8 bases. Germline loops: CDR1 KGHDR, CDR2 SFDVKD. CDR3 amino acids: CATSLLKNRGRRGEKLFF. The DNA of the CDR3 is TGTGCCACCAGCTTACTAAAGAACAGGGGGCGACGTGGGGAAAAACTGTTTTTT.

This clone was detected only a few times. The CDR3 bases are TGTGCCAGCAGCTTAACGGCTGGCGGGGGCCCGAACACCGGGGAGCTGTTTTTT. Translating it yields CASSLTAGGGPNTGELFF. V and J are TRBV7-3 and TRBJ2-2; D might be TRBD2 (7 bases). The CDR3 is made up of 18 amino acids. V lost 0 bases and J 0 bases, leaving 14 bases between the germline ends. Per the germline V gene, CDR1 is SGHTA and CDR2 is FQGTGA.

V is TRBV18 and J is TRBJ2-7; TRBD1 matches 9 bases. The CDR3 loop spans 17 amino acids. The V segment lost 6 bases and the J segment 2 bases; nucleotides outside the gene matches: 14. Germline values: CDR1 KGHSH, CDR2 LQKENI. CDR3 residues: CASSSGTGTLGTYEQYF. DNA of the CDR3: TGTGCCAGCTCCTCCGGGACAGGGACCCTAGGTACCTACGAGCAGTACTTC.

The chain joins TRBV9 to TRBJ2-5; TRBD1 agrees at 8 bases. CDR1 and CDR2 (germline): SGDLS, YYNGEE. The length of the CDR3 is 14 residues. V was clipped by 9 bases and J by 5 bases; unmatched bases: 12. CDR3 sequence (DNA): TGTGCCACTTCGAGGGCAGGGGGCCGGGAGACCCAGTACTTC. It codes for CATSRAGGRETQYF. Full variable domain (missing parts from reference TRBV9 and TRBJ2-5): DSGVTQTPKHLITATGQRVTLRCSPRSGDLSVYWYQQSLDQGLQFLIQYYNGEERAKGNILERFSAQQFPDLHSELNLSSLELGDSALYFCATSRAGGRETQYFGPGTRLLVL.

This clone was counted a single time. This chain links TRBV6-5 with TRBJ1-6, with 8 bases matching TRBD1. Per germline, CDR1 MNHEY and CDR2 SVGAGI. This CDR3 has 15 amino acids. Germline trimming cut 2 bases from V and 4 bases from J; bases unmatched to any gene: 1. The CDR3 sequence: CASSYGTGYNSPLHF. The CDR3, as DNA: TGTGCCAGCAGTTACGGGACAGGTTATAATTCACCCCTCCACTTT.

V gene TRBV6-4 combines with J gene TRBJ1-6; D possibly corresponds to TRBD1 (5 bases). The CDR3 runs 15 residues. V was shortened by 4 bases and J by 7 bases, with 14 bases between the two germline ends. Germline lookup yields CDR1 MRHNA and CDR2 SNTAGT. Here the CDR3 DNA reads TGTGCCAGCAGTGCCCTAGGAGGGGTAAATTCACCCCTCCACTTT. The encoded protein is CASSALGGVNSPLHF.

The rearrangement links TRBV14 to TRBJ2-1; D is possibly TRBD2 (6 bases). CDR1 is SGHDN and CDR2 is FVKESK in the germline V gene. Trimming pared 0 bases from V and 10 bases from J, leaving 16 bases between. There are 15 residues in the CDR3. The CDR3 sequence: CASSQELTRRGEQFF. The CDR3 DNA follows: TGTGCCAGCAGCCAAGAGTTGACTAGGAGGGGAGAGCAGTTCTTC. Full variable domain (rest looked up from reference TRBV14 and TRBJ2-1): EAGVTQFPSHSVIEKGQTVTLRCDPISGHDNLYWYRRVMGKEIKFLLHFVKESKQDESGMPNNRFLAERTGGTYSTLKVQPAELEDSGVYFCASSQELTRRGEQFFGPGTRLTVL.

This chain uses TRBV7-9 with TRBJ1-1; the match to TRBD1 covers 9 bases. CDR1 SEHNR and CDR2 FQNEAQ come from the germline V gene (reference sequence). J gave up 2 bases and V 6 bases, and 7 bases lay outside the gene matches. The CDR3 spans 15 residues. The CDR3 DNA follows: TGTGCCAGCAGACTAGCGGGACAGGGTAACACTGAAGCTTTCTTT. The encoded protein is CASRLAGQGNTEAFF.

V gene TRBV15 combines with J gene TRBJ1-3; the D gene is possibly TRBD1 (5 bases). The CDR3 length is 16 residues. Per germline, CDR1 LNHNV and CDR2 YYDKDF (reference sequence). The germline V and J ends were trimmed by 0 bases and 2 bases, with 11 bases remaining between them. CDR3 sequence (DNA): TGTGCCACCAGCAGAGATCAGGGAATCCCTGGAAACACCATATATTTT. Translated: CATSRDQGIPGNTIYF.

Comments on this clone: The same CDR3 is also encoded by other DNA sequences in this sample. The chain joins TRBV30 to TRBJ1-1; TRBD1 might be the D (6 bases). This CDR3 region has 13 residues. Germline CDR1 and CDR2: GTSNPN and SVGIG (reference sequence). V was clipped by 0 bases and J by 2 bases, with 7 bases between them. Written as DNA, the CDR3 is TGTGCCTGGAGTGTAGGGGGAAACACTGAAGCTTTCTTT. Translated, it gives CAWSVGGNTEAFF.

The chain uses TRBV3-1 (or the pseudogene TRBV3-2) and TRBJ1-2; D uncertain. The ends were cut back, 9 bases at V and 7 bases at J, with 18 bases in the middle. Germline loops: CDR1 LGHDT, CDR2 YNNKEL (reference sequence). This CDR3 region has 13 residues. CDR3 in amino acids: CASRPRGPGGYTF. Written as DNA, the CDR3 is TGTGCCAGTAGACCTCGGGGTCCGGGTGGCTACACCTTC.

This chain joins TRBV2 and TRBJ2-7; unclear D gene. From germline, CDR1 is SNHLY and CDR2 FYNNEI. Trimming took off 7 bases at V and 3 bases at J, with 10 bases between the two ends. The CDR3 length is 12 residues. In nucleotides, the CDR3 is TGTGCCAGCACCAGGATGGACTACGAGCAGTACTTC. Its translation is CASTRMDYEQYF.

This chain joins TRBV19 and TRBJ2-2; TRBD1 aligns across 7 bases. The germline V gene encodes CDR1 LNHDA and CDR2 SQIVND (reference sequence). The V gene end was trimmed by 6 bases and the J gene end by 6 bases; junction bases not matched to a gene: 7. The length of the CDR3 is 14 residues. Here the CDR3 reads CASSAGTASGELFF. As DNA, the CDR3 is TGTGCCAGTAGCGCCGGGACAGCTTCCGGGGAGCTGTTTTTT.

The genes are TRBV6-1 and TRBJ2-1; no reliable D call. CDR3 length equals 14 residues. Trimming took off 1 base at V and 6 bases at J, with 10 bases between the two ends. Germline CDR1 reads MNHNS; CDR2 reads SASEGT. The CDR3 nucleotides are TGTGCCAGCAGTGAAGTAAGTGGAGTCAATGAGCAGTTCTTC. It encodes CASSEVSGVNEQFF.

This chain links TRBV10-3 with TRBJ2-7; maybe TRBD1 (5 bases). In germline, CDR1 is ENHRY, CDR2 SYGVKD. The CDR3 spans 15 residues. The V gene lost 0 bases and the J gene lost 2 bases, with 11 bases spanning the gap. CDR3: CAISESIARAYEQYF. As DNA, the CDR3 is TGTGCCATCAGTGAGTCGATTGCCAGGGCCTACGAGCAGTACTTC.

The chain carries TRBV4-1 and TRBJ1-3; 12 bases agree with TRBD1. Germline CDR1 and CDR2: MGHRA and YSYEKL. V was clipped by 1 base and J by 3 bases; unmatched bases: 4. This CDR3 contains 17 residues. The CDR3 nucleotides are TGCGCCAGCAGCCAAGCAGGGACAGGGGGCGATGGAAACACCATATATTTT. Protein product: CASSQAGTGGDGNTIYF.

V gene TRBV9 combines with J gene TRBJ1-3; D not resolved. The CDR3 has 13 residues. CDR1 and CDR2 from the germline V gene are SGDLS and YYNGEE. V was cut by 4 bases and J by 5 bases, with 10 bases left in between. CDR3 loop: CASSTGGRNTIYF. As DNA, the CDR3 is TGTGCCAGCAGCACTGGAGGTAGAAACACCATATATTTT.

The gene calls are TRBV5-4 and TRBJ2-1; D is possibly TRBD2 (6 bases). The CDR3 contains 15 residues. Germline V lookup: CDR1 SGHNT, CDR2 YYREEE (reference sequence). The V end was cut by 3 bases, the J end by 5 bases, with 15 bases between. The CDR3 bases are TGTGCCAGCAGCTCCGGGACGGAGGGTAACAATGAGCAGTTCTTC. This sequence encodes CASSSGTEGNNEQFF.

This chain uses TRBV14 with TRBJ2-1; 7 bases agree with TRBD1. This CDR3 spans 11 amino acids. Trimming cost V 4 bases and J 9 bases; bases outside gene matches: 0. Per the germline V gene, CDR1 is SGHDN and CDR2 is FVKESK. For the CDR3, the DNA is TGTGCCAGCAGCCGGGACAGTGAGCAGTTCTTC. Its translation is CASSRDSEQFF.

As DNA, the CDR3 is TGTGCCAGCAGTTCAAAAAGACAGGGGCCCAGGGAGCCCCAGCATTTT. It yields the protein CASSSKRQGPREPQHF. This chain uses TRBV2 with TRBJ1-5; 8 bases are shared with TRBD1. Trimming cost V 5 bases and J 8 bases; bases outside gene matches: 14. Germline loops: CDR1 SNHLY, CDR2 FYNNEI. The CDR3 length is 16 residues.

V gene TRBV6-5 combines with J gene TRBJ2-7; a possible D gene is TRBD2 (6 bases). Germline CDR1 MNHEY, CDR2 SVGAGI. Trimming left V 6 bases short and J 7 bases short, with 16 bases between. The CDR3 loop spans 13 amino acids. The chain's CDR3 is CASRQTPAGEQYF. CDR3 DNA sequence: TGTGCCAGCAGGCAAACCCCTGCGGGGGAGCAGTACTTC.

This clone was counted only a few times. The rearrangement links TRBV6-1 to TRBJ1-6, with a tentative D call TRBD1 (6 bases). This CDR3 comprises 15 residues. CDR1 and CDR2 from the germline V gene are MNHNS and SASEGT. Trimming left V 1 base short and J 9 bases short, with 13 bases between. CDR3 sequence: CASSEGPGALSPLHF. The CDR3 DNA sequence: TGTGCCAGCAGTGAAGGACCAGGGGCTCTTTCACCCCTCCACTTT.

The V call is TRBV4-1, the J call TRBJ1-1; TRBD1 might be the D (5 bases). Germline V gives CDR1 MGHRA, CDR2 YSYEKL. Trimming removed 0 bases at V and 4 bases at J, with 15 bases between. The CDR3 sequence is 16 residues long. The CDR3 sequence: CASSQDVRAGGTEAFF. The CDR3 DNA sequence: TGCGCCAGCAGCCAAGACGTCAGGGCCGGGGGCACTGAAGCTTTCTTT.

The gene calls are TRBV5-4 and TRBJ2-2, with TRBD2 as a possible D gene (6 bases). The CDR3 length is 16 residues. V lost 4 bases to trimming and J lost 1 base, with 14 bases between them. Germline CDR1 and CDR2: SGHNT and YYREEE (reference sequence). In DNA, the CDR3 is TGTGCCAGCAGCCCAACCGGGCGGGGGAACACCGGGGAGCTGTTTTTT. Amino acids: CASSPTGRGNTGELFF. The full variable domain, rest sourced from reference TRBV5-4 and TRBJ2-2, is ETGVTQSPTHLIKTRGQQVTLRCSSQSGHNTVSWYQQALGQGPQFIFQYYREEENGRGNFPPRFSGLQFPNYSSELNVNALELDDSALYLCASSPTGRGNTGELFFGEGSRLTVL.

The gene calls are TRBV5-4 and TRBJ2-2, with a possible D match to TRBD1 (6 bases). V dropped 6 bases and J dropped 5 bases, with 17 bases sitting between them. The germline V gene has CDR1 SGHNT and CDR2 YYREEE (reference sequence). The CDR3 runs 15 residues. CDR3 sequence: CASTIGTTLTGELFF. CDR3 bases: TGTGCCAGCACCATCGGGACAACCCTAACCGGGGAGCTGTTTTTT.

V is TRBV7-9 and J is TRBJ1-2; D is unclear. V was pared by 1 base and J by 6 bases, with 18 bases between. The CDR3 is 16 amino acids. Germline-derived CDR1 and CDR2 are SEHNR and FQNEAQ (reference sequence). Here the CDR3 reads CASSLGISIIPDGYTF. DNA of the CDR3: TGTGCCAGCAGCTTAGGAATTTCTATCATCCCGGATGGCTACACCTTC.